This T cell receptor beta chain was sequenced for a study of regulatory T cells in long-lasting Graves disease. Study information: Positive TSH receptor antibodies alongside over 5 years of antithyroid drugs were what marked Graves' disease as persistent. Study-wide findings and caveats: Persistent disease showed a preference for TRBV28, TRBJ1-2 and TRBJ2-5.

This clonotype was detected only a few times. Its target is unknown. The CDR3 has 14 amino acids. V lost 3 bases and J 5 bases, leaving 10 bases between the germline ends. Germline V gene data show CDR1 as MNHEY and CDR2 as SVGAGI. Both iRepertoire HTBI primers and Arm-PCR of CDR3 regions were used to build the TCR beta libraries. TCRdb itself ran the multiplex PCR reads through MiXCR, one entry per CDR3 protein. The sample records more than 650,000 distinct CDR3 sequences, approximately 29% being singletons. Time point given: persistent/refractory GD, antithyroid drugs over 5 years with positive TRAb. The TCR library used RNA extracted from PBMCs. By American Thyroid Association guidelines, Graves' disease was diagnosed in the cohort. Each of the patients was recruited from an endocrinology department situated in Xi'an, China.

The input for sequencing was peripheral blood mononuclear cells (PBMCs), taken when the disease was refractory, from a patient treated with antithyroid drugs. The rearrangement links TRBV6-5 to TRBJ2-2; D remains unclear. This receptor was taken from a female donor with Graves disease. The DNA of the CDR3 is TGTGCCAGCAGTTATCCTAGAAGTACCGGGGAGCTGTTTTTT. Residues: CASSYPRSTGELFF.